One and the same sample provided the 27 T cell receptor beta chains below, sequenced in a study of T cell clonotyping in hematopoietic cell transplantation. Time point: recipient sample about 28 days before transplant, after cytoreduction. Sequenced by immunoSEQ multiplex PCR; TCRdb stores in-frame clones only, minus some. The data contain under 25,000 clones, around three quarters of them singletons. The input for sequencing was peripheral blood mononuclear cells, taken before stem cell transplant. The source of these receptors is a man in his 60s with acute myeloid leukemia. Some clones in this sample may be carry-over from other donors' samples.

The chain has TRBV7-9 and TRBJ1-6; D is ambiguous. Germline values: CDR1 SEHNR, CDR2 FQNEAQ (reference sequence). V was pared by 1 base and J by 7 bases, with 17 bases between. This CDR3 has 17 residues. CDR3 DNA sequence: TGTGCCAGCAGCTTAGAGGATCTAACTCTGGGCAATTCACCCCTCCACTTT. As protein: CASSLEDLTLGNSPLHF.

This sequence joins TRBV30 and TRBJ1-6, with 9 bases matching TRBD1. Losses at the gene ends were 2 bases for V and 14 bases for J; bases not matched to a gene: 7. This CDR3 spans 13 amino acids. The germline V gene encodes CDR1 GTSNPN and CDR2 SVGIG (reference sequence). This CDR3 reads CAWSTKQGATLHF. CDR3 coding DNA: TGTGCCTGGAGTACAAAACAGGGGGCCACCCTCCACTTT.

This rearrangement joins TRBV10-2 to TRBJ2-7; unclear D gene. Trimming shortened V by 0 bases and J by 4 bases, and 16 bases separated the two germline ends. Germline loops: CDR1 WSHSY, CDR2 SAAADI. The CDR3 consists of 16 residues. CDR3 protein: CASSESMGFAVYEQYF. The CDR3, as DNA: TGCGCCAGCAGTGAGTCGATGGGATTTGCCGTTTACGAGCAGTACTTC.

This clone has only a few counts. The rearrangement links TRBV25-1 to TRBJ1-2; D is perhaps TRBD1 (6 bases). The CDR3 sequence is 11 residues long. V was shortened by 3 bases and J by 13 bases, with 12 bases between the two germline ends. Germline lookup yields CDR1 MGHDK and CDR2 SYGVNS. The CDR3 coding sequence is TGTGCCAGCAGTGAGAGGGGGGCCGTCACCTTC. This translates into CASSERGAVTF.

The chain carries TRBV30 and TRBJ2-5; D is undetermined. This CDR3 has 15 residues. Between the trimmed V and J ends, which lost 1 base and 2 bases, there was a span of 14 bases. Germline-derived CDR1 and CDR2 are GTSNPN and SVGIG (reference sequence). In nucleotides, the CDR3 is TGTGCCTGGAGTGACCCACCGCAATCGCAAGAGACCCAGTACTTC. This gives the protein CAWSDPPQSQETQYF.

This chain uses TRBV7-2 with TRBJ2-3, with 7 bases fitting TRBD1. The CDR3 covers 15 residues. V was clipped by 8 bases and J by 0 bases; unmatched bases: 8. Germline V gene sequence: CDR1 SGHTA, CDR2 FQGNSA. CDR3 region: CASRTGTASTDTQYF. CDR3 bases: TGTGCCAGCCGTACCGGGACAGCAAGCACAGATACGCAGTATTTT.

This clone has only one observation. The genes are TRBV19 and TRBJ1-5, with D unclear. Trimming took 4 bases from V and 7 from J, leaving 11 bases between them. Germline CDR1 LNHDA, CDR2 SQIVND (reference sequence). The CDR3 totals 13 residues. In nucleotides, the CDR3 is TGTGCCAGTAGTAGGACGGGTGAACAGCCCCAGCATTTT. Its translation: CASSRTGEQPQHF.

This chain connects TRBV6-6 to TRBJ2-3; the D gene is possibly TRBD2 (7 bases). With 8 bases removed from V and 1 base from J, the gap between germline ends came to 16 bases. The CDR3 is made up of 15 amino acids. Germline V lookup: CDR1 MNHNY, CDR2 SVGAGI (reference sequence). CDR3 coding DNA: TGTGCCAGCTATGGGGGGGCTATAGGCACAGATACGCAGTATTTT. This gives the protein CASYGGAIGTDTQYF.

This chain connects TRBV6-5 to TRBJ1-2; unclear D gene. CDR3 size: 13 residues. The germline V and J ends were trimmed by 5 bases and 6 bases, with 13 bases remaining between them. Germline V lookup: CDR1 MNHEY, CDR2 SVGAGI. The CDR3 reads CASSDPTWDGYTF. The DNA of the CDR3 is TGTGCCAGCAGTGACCCTACTTGGGATGGCTACACCTTC.

The gene calls are TRBV6-1 and TRBJ1-2; D possibly corresponds to TRBD1 (5 bases). V lost 2 bases, J lost 6 bases, and 19 bases lay in between. This CDR3 is 16 amino acids long. Per the germline V gene, CDR1 is MNHNS and CDR2 is SASEGT. The CDR3 reads CASSERGGQRRDGYTF. DNA for the CDR3: TGTGCCAGCAGTGAAAGGGGTGGGCAGAGGAGAGATGGCTACACCTTC.

Only a few counts were recorded for this clone. This chain joins TRBV15 and TRBJ1-2; no firm D call. Germline CDR1 LNHNV, CDR2 YYDKDF (reference sequence). CDR3 length: 16 residues. V was trimmed by 0 bases and J by 1 base, leaving 12 bases between them. CDR3 sequence reads: CATSRDRVTVNYGYTF. The CDR3 region has the DNA TGTGCCACCAGCAGAGATCGGGTAACAGTTAACTATGGCTACACCTTC. The full variable domain, its missing parts supplied by reference TRBV15 and TRBJ1-2, is DAMVIQNPRYQVTQFGKPVTLSCSQTLNHNVMYWYQQKSSQAPKLLFHYYDKDFNNEADTPDNFQSRRPNTSFCFLDIRSPGLGDTAMYLCATSRDRVTVNYGYTFGSGTRLTVV.

This clone was found a few times. The chain combines TRBV4-3 with TRBJ2-1; TRBD2 is a possible D gene (6 bases). There are 15 residues in the CDR3. Trimming removed 2 bases at V and 0 bases at J, with 8 bases between. Germline-derived CDR1 and CDR2 are LGHNA and YSLEER. CDR3: CASSQLASSYNEQFF. The CDR3 DNA follows: TGCGCCAGCAGCCAACTAGCGAGCTCCTACAATGAGCAGTTCTTC.

This chain connects TRBV30 to TRBJ2-3; 9 bases are shared with TRBD2. This CDR3 has 17 residues. The J segment lost 2 bases and the V segment lost 1 base, leaving 10 bases of the junction unmatched. Per the germline V gene, CDR1 is GTSNPN and CDR2 is SVGIG (reference sequence). In DNA form, the CDR3 reads TGTGCCTGGAGTGGGTTAGCGGGGGCAGTAACCACAGATACGCAGTATTTT. Residues: CAWSGLAGAVTTDTQYF.

The rearrangement links TRBV5-1 to TRBJ1-1; 12 bases line up with TRBD1. This CDR3 spans 16 amino acids. Germline V gene data show CDR1 as SGHRS and CDR2 as YFSETQ. Trimming removed 4 bases from V and 5 bases from J; junction bases left unmatched: 9. In nucleotides, the CDR3 is TGCGCCAGCAGCATGGGGACAGGGGGCTGGGGTACTGAAGCTTTCTTT. Its protein product is CASSMGTGGWGTEAFF.

The genes are TRBV5-1 and TRBJ2-3; 10 bases agree with TRBD1. This CDR3 spans 15 amino acids. V was pared by 3 bases and J by 3 bases, with 4 bases of the junction left unmatched. Germline assignment: CDR1 SGHRS and CDR2 YFSETQ. The CDR3 coding sequence is TGCGCCAGCAGCTCCCGGACAGGGGGGACAGATACGCAGTATTTT. It encodes CASSSRTGGTDTQYF.

This clone has a handful of counts. The V gene is TRBV6-5, the J gene TRBJ2-5; unclear D gene. There are 11 residues in the CDR3. Trimming cost V 2 bases and J 5 bases, with 3 bases left between them. The germline V gene encodes CDR1 MNHEY and CDR2 SVGAGI. The CDR3 loop is CASSYIETQYF. In DNA form, the CDR3 reads TGTGCCAGCAGTTACATCGAGACCCAGTACTTC.

In its sample, this clone was seen a few times. The genes are TRBV5-4 and TRBJ2-7; possibly TRBD1 or TRBD2 for D (5 bases each). V lost 5 bases, J lost 0 bases, and 9 bases lay in between. The CDR3 covers 13 residues. Germline CDR1 is SGHNT and CDR2 is YYREEE (reference sequence). CDR3 DNA sequence: TGTGCCAGCAGTTGGGACGGCTCCTACGAGCAGTACTTC. It specifies CASSWDGSYEQYF.

The chain employs TRBV14 and TRBJ1-2; 9 nucleotides match TRBD1. The CDR3 consists of 13 residues. The V segment lost 4 bases and the J segment 8 bases; nucleotides outside the gene matches: 5. CDR1 SGHDN and CDR2 FVKESK come from the germline V gene. The CDR3 spells CASSPGTGTGYTF. The CDR3 DNA reads as TGTGCCAGCAGCCCTGGGACAGGGACCGGCTACACCTTC.

The rearrangement uses TRBV29-1 and TRBJ2-7; 7 bases are a match to TRBD1. The CDR3 covers 12 residues. Trimming took 7 bases from V and 4 from J; bases not matched to a gene: 7. Germline V gene data show CDR1 as SQVTM and CDR2 as ANQGSEA. The CDR3 protein is CSAIVQGYEQYF. CDR3 nucleotides: TGCAGCGCGATAGTACAGGGGTACGAGCAGTACTTC.

The J gene is TRBJ1-1, the V gene TRBV16; D remains ambiguous. Looked up from germline, CDR1 is KGHSY and CDR2 is FQNENV. This CDR3 is built from 13 residues. With 0 bases removed from V and 2 bases from J, the gap between germline ends came to 4 bases. The DNA of the CDR3 is TGTGCCAGCAGCCAATCGGAAAACACTGAAGCTTTCTTT. Its protein product is CASSQSENTEAFF.

This clone was recorded a few times. One end of the junction is discordant with germline, which a read error may explain. The chain joins TRBV6-1 to TRBJ1-4, with 7 positions matching TRBD1. The CDR3 covers 10 residues. Germline V gene sequence: CDR1 MNHNS, CDR2 SASEGT. The chain's CDR3 is CASRKGQFSF. DNA of the CDR3: TGTGCCAGCAGAAAGGGACAGTTCTCCTTT.

The chain carries TRBV2 and TRBJ1-2; 7 bases are shared with TRBD1. Germline loops: CDR1 SNHLY, CDR2 FYNNEI. CDR3 length: 13 residues. The ends lost 6 bases at V and 4 bases at J; junction bases unmatched: 5. The CDR3 DNA is TGTGCCAGCAGGGTAGGGGGCCTCTATGGCTACACCTTC. Encoded protein: CASRVGGLYGYTF.

V gene TRBV11-3 combines with J gene TRBJ1-5, with D possibly matching TRBD1 (5 bases). Trimming stripped 5 bases from V and 4 bases from J, with 12 bases between. Germline-derived CDR1 and CDR2 are SGHNT and YENEEA. The CDR3 is made up of 14 amino acids. The CDR3 nucleotides read TGTGCCAGCAGCCCACGATGGGGGAATCAGCCCCAGCATTTT. Its protein is CASSPRWGNQPQHF.

V is TRBV10-2 and J is TRBJ2-5; perhaps TRBD1 as D (6 bases). Per the germline V gene, CDR1 is WSHSY and CDR2 is SAAADI. The V end was cut by 6 bases, the J end by 0 bases, with 14 bases between. There are 15 residues in the CDR3. The DNA of the CDR3 is TGCGCCAGCAGGAAAAGCTGGGACAACCAAGAGACCCAGTACTTC. As protein: CASRKSWDNQETQYF.

The J gene is TRBJ2-7, the V gene TRBV7-8, with D possibly TRBD2 on 6 matching bases. V dropped 6 bases and J dropped 0 bases, with 18 bases sitting between them. Germline assignment: CDR1 SGHVS and CDR2 FQNEAQ. The CDR3 extends over 16 amino acids. The CDR3 is CASSQPHPGSSYEQYF. The DNA for the CDR3 is TGTGCCAGCAGTCAACCCCACCCCGGGAGCTCCTACGAGCAGTACTTC.

The V and J genes are TRBV30 and TRBJ2-6, with 9 nucleotides matching TRBD1. V shed 8 bases and J 0 bases; nucleotides not matched to a gene: 11. This CDR3 has 17 residues. The V gene's germline CDR1 is GTSNPN and CDR2 SVGIG (reference sequence). The CDR3 spells CALTPGQGPSGANVLTF. The CDR3 coding sequence is TGTGCCCTTACCCCGGGACAGGGCCCCTCTGGGGCCAACGTCCTGACTTTC.

The genes are TRBV7-2 and TRBJ2-5, with no clear D. CDR1 and CDR2 (germline): SGHTA, FQGNSA. This CDR3 contains 12 residues. V lost 3 bases and J lost 4, with 6 bases in between. CDR3 residues: CASSFRRETQYF. In DNA, the CDR3 is TGTGCCAGCAGCTTTCGGCGAGAGACCCAGTACTTC.